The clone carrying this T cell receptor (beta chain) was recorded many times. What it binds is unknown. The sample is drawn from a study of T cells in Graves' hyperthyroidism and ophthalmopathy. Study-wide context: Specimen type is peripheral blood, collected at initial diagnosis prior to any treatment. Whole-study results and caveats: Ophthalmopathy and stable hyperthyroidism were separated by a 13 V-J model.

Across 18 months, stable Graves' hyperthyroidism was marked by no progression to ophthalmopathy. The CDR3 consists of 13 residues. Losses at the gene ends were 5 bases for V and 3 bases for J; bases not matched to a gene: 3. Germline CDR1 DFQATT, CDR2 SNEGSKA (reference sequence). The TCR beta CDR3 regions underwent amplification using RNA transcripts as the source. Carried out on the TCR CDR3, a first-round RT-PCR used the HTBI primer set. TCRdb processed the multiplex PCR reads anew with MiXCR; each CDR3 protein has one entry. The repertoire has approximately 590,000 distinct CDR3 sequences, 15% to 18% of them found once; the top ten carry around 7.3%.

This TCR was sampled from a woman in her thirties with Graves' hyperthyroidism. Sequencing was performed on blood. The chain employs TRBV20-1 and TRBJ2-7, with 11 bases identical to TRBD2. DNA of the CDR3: TGCAGTGCTGAGACTAGCGGGGTCTACGAGCAGTACTTC. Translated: CSAETSGVYEQYF.